This T cell receptor beta chain came from a study of early T cells in non-severe SARS-CoV-2 infection. In this sample, this clonotype turned up a few times. TCRdb analysed the 5' RACE reads with MiXCR anew, one entry per CDR3 protein. This table holds some 64,000 distinct CDR3 sequences, less than 9.5% found once. The material sequenced was whole blood, taken at baseline. This sequence was found in an adult who was a healthcare worker with PCR-confirmed SARS-CoV-2 infection or an uninfected control (not recorded which).

The CDR3 loop reads CASSLIGGVSGYTF. The CDR3 DNA is TGTGCCAGCAGCTTAATCGGGGGCGTTTCTGGCTACACCTTC. The V call is TRBV7-3, the J call TRBJ1-2; D perhaps matches TRBD1 (6 bases). V was cut by 1 base and J by 7 bases, with 13 bases left in between. CDR3 length: 14 residues. Germline V gives CDR1 SGHTA, CDR2 FQGTGA.